The 8 T cell receptor beta chains in this list originate from one sample, sequenced in a study of blood T cell repertoires in COVID-19. Data came from immunoSEQ multiplex PCR; TCRdb stores just in-frame clones and leaves some out. This sample carries 70,000 to 90,000 clones, less than 90% of them seen once, and the ten largest clones take less than 9%. Material: peripheral blood. These receptors were taken from a man in his 60s with acute or convalescent COVID-19.

The gene calls are TRBV7-2 and TRBJ2-7, with D possibly matching TRBD2 (6 bases). The germline V and J ends were trimmed by 1 base and 0 bases, with 16 bases remaining between them. The CDR3 length is 17 residues. Per the germline V gene, CDR1 is SGHTA and CDR2 is FQGNSA. DNA for the CDR3: TGTGCCAGCAGCTTAGTCGCCGGGACTGCGAGCTCCTACGAGCAGTACTTC. This encodes CASSLVAGTASSYEQYF.

The chain couples TRBV7-3 to TRBJ2-3; 9 nucleotides align to TRBD2. The germline V gene encodes CDR1 SGHTA and CDR2 FQGTGA. CDR3 size: 13 residues. J lost 6 bases, V lost 8 bases, and 6 bases had no gene match. The CDR3 sequence is CASGLAGLDTQYF. The DNA of the CDR3 is TGTGCCAGCGGCCTAGCGGGATTGGATACGCAGTATTTT.

This clone appeared a few times. This chain links TRBV18 with TRBJ2-7; 8 positions match TRBD1. J gave up 2 bases and V 6 bases, and 6 bases lay outside the gene matches. Germline CDR1 KGHSH, CDR2 LQKENI. CDR3 length: 14 residues. The CDR3 loop reads CASSTAGGPYEQYF. Here the CDR3 DNA reads TGTGCCAGCTCTACGGCAGGGGGCCCCTACGAGCAGTACTTC.

This chain joins TRBV11-3 and TRBJ2-7; the D is unclear. V shed 6 bases and J shed 6 bases, with 12 bases lying between them. This CDR3 contains 12 residues. Germline values: CDR1 SGHNT, CDR2 YENEEA. The CDR3 here is CASSTPASEQYF. In DNA, the CDR3 is TGTGCCAGCAGTACGCCAGCGAGCGAGCAGTACTTC.

This clone occurred a few times. The rearrangement links TRBV7-9 to TRBJ1-4, with TRBD1 identical over 10 bases. Germline V lookup: CDR1 SEHNR, CDR2 FQNEAQ (reference sequence). CDR3 length equals 15 residues. V was clipped by 5 bases and J by 6 bases; unmatched bases: 6. CDR3 nucleotide sequence: TGTGCCAGCAGCCAATGGACAGGGGGGGATGAAAAACTGTTTTTT. This sequence encodes CASSQWTGGDEKLFF.

V is TRBV5-1 and J is TRBJ2-2, with 10 bases identical to TRBD2. Losses at the gene ends were 2 bases for V and 3 bases for J; bases not matched to a gene: 4. The V gene's germline CDR1 is SGHRS and CDR2 YFSETQ. The CDR3 sequence is 16 residues long. Written as DNA, the CDR3 is TGCGCCAGCAGCTTCACCGGACTAGCGGACACCGGGGAGCTGTTTTTT. Its protein is CASSFTGLADTGELFF.

This sequence joins TRBV28 and TRBJ1-3; D might be TRBD1 (6 bases). The V end lost 1 base, the J end lost 0 bases, and 10 bases lay between the germline ends. The germline gives CDR1 MDHEN, CDR2 SYDVKM. The CDR3 consists of 16 residues. CDR3 in DNA: TGTGCCAGCAGTTTATTAGGGGGAATCTCTGGAAACACCATATATTTT. This encodes CASSLLGGISGNTIYF.

The J gene is TRBJ1-5, the V gene TRBV20-1, with 7 bases aligning to TRBD1. The CDR3 runs to 15 residues. Germline trimming cut 3 bases from V and 0 bases from J; bases unmatched to any gene: 5. Germline loops: CDR1 DFQATT, CDR2 SNEGSKA (reference sequence). CDR3 in DNA: TGCAGTGCTAGTAGGGACAGCAATAGCAATCAGCCCCAGCATTTT. Residues: CSASRDSNSNQPQHF.